What follows are 10 T cell receptor beta chains derived from one specimen sequenced in a study of T cell changes during pregnancy in multiple sclerosis. Method: immunoSEQ multiplex PCR; TCRdb's copy keeps in-frame clones and lacks some. The sample records tens of thousands of clones, 92% being singletons. The material was CD4+ T cells from peripheral blood mononuclear cells, obtained in the second trimester of pregnancy. The source is a female donor with multiple sclerosis, enrolled in a pregnancy study.

The V call is TRBV7-2, the J call TRBJ2-3; the D gene is possibly TRBD2 (7 bases). CDR3 size: 15 residues. Trimming removed 1 base at V and 4 bases at J, with 12 bases between. CDR1 and CDR2 from the germline V gene are SGHTA and FQGNSA. The CDR3 sequence: CASSLEGGWADTQYF. Written as DNA, the CDR3 is TGTGCCAGCAGCTTAGAGGGGGGGTGGGCAGATACGCAGTATTTT.

The CDR3 nucleotides are TGTGCCAGCAGCTTCAGGGCGAGGTCTGGAAACACCATATATTTT. Translating gives CASSFRARSGNTIYF. The chain joins TRBV5-6 to TRBJ1-3; D is perhaps TRBD1 (5 bases). From germline, CDR1 is SGHDT and CDR2 YYEEEE. Trimming removed 2 bases at V and 1 base at J, with 10 bases between. The CDR3 sequence is 15 residues long. The full variable domain, in which reference TRBV5-6 and TRBJ1-3 provide the parts outside the CDR3, is DAGVTQSPTHLIKTRGQQVTLRCSPKSGHDTVSWYQQALGQGPQFIFQYYEEEERQRGNFPDRFSGHQFPNYSSELNVNALLLGDSALYLCASSFRARSGNTIYFGEGSWLTVV.

This chain links TRBV7-2 with TRBJ1-6, with D perhaps TRBD1 (6 bases). V was pared by 1 base and J by 6 bases, with 13 bases between. The CDR3 is 16 amino acids. Germline values: CDR1 SGHTA, CDR2 FQGNSA. In DNA form, the CDR3 reads TGTGCCAGCAGCTTAGAGGGGCCAGGGGCTAATTCACCCCTCCACTTT. Translation: CASSLEGPGANSPLHF.

V and J are TRBV30 and TRBJ1-4, with D uncertain. V gave up 4 bases and J gave up 2 bases, with 5 bases separating them. The CDR3 contains 12 residues. From germline, CDR1 is GTSNPN and CDR2 SVGIG (reference sequence). CDR3 region: CAWTRTNEKLFF. The CDR3 nucleotides read TGTGCCTGGACCCGGACTAATGAAAAACTGTTTTTT.

The CDR3 reads CASSPPDRRDEQFF. The CDR3 DNA is TGTGCCAGCTCACCCCCGGACAGGAGGGATGAGCAGTTCTTC. The chain links TRBV18 to TRBJ2-1, with D possibly being TRBD1 (7 bases). V lost 3 bases to trimming and J lost 8 bases, with 14 bases between them. CDR3 length: 14 amino acids. The germline V gene has CDR1 KGHSH and CDR2 LQKENI.

CDR3 residues: CASSTPSETQYF. The DNA for the CDR3 is TGTGCCAGTAGTACCCCGTCAGAGACCCAGTACTTC. The rearrangement links TRBV19 to TRBJ2-5; no firm D call. The CDR3 length is 12 residues. The germline V gene encodes CDR1 LNHDA and CDR2 SQIVND (reference sequence). V was pared by 4 bases and J by 4 bases, with 7 bases between.

The rearrangement links TRBV5-1 to TRBJ2-5, with TRBD1 matching 9 bases. CDR1 and CDR2 from the germline V gene are SGHRS and YFSETQ. With 4 bases clipped from V and 5 bases from J, the junction kept 9 bases outside the gene matches. CDR3 length equals 15 residues. The CDR3 bases are TGCGCCAGCAGCGTGACCGGGACAGGGAGGGAGACCCAGTACTTC. This sequence encodes CASSVTGTGRETQYF. Full variable domain (missing parts from reference TRBV5-1 and TRBJ2-5): KAGVTQTPRYLIKTRGQQVTLSCSPISGHRSVSWYQQTPGQGLQFLFEYFSETQRNKGNFPGRFSGRQFSNSRSEMNVSTLELGDSALYLCASSVTGTGRETQYFGPGTRLLVL.

This chain links TRBV5-1 with TRBJ2-1; 11 bases match TRBD2. J lost 7 bases, V lost 4 bases, and 4 bases had no gene match. Germline V gene lookup returns CDR1 SGHRS and CDR2 YFSETQ. This CDR3 is 14 amino acids long. The CDR3 sequence is CASSLSGGANEQFF. The CDR3 DNA sequence: TGCGCCAGCAGCCTTAGCGGGGGGGCGAATGAGCAGTTCTTC.

The chain links TRBV6-5 to TRBJ1-4; D is unresolved. V lost 8 bases to trimming and J lost 0 bases, with 10 bases between them. Germline V gene data show CDR1 as MNHEY and CDR2 as SVGAGI. The CDR3 length is 14 residues. CDR3 DNA sequence: TGTGCCAGCCGGAGGCAGCCAACTAATGAAAAACTGTTTTTT. Protein: CASRRQPTNEKLFF.

The rearrangement uses TRBV5-4 and TRBJ1-2; tentatively, D is TRBD1 (6 bases). Germline CDR1 and CDR2: SGHNT and YYREEE (reference sequence). Trimming cost V 3 bases and J 4 bases, with 13 bases left between them. The CDR3 totals 14 residues. CDR3 in amino acids: CASSSPDSLYGYTF. The CDR3 DNA sequence: TGTGCCAGCAGCTCCCCGGACAGCCTCTATGGCTACACCTTC.